This T cell receptor beta chain was sequenced in a study of T-cell reconstitution after alpha-beta-depleted transplantation in children. Study observations and caveats: In some patients, recipient T cells and intrathymic progenitors surviving conditioning explained high day-60 diversity. Alpha-beta T cells present about two months after transplant were reported to originate from several hundred expanded graft clones. Most T-cell counts and diversity one year after the transplant came from T cells that were newly produced.

TCRbeta library construction was performed incorporating unique molecular identifiers. One entry per CDR3 protein, called by TCRdb with MiXCR from the PCR reads. Seen here are 200,000 to 250,000 distinct CDR3 sequences, about a tenth observed once, and the top ten hold roughly 30%. This clonotype has a count of ten or more. Its antigen is as yet unknown. Per germline, CDR1 SGHTA and CDR2 FQGNSA. The CDR3 totals 14 residues. V was shortened by 1 base and J by 4 bases, with 8 bases between the two germline ends. The input for sequencing was PBMCs, taken before TCRalphabeta/CD19-depleted stem cell transplant. The TCR was taken from a child younger than two with acute myeloid leukemia, due to receive a stem cell transplant. The chain carries TRBV7-2 and TRBJ2-1; no clear D gene. Written as DNA, the CDR3 is TGTGCCAGCAGCTTAGGTGGCAATTACAATGAGCAGTTCTTC. Translated: CASSLGGNYNEQFF.